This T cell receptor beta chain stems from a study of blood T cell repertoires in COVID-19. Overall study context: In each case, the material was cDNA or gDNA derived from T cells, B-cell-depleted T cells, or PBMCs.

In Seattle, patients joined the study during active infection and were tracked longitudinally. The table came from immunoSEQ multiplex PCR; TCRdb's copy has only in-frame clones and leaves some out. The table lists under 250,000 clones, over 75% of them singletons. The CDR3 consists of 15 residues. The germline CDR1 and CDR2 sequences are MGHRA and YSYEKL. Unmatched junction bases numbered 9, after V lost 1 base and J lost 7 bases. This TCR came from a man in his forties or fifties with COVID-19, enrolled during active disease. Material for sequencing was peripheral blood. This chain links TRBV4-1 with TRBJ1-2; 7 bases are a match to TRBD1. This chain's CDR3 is CASSQGSGGVGGYTF. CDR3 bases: TGCGCCAGCAGCCAAGGCTCAGGGGGAGTGGGTGGCTACACCTTC.